This TCR beta chain was profiled in a study of cytomegalovirus exposure and HLA in healthy donors. Details on this clone: The antigen is not known.

The PCR made use of 60 Vbeta and 13 Jbeta primers. TCRdb keeps only in-frame clones here, not all; method: immunoSEQ multiplex PCR. The table shows approximately 250,000 clones, with roughly 73% occurring only once. Study outcomes and limitations: Beyond CMV serostatus, there was no information to go on about immune exposure.

The origin of this receptor is a boy aged 5 to 17 in good health and CMV-seronegative. Sequences were obtained from PBMCs.

CDR3 region: CATSRASSKGAQHF. CDR3 in DNA: TGTGCCACCAGCAGAGCATCCTCGAAGGGGGCCCAGCATTTT. V and J are TRBV15 and TRBJ1-5, with D possibly matching TRBD1 (6 bases). The CDR3 is 14 residues long. Trimming removed 1 base at V and 11 bases at J, with 15 bases between. Germline CDR1 is LNHNV and CDR2 is YYDKDF (reference sequence).